The clone carrying this TCR beta chain was counted a few times. As yet, its antigen is unknown. The CDR3 has 15 residues. V shed 4 bases and J shed 1 base, with 16 bases lying between them. Germline CDR1 reads DFQATT; CDR2 reads SNEGSKA (reference sequence). Alongside a J-beta primer mix, a sample-barcoded 5' primer served in a second PCR lasting about 7 to 11 cycles. TCRdb reprocessed the 5' RACE reads via MiXCR and lists one record per CDR3 protein. The repertoire holds roughly 1,500,000 distinct CDR3 sequences, roughly 32% seen once, with over 9% in the top ten. This record belongs to a study of blood T cells in healthy people across ages. Turning to the study itself: Every two T cells gave about one barcoded beta molecule via template switching.

Each donor was a healthy Caucasian individual from Russia, aged about 6 to 95. Study-wide findings and caveats: The unknown donor CMV status may have confounded expanded clonotype changes. Estimated diversity, derived from one million T cells, was regarded as an underestimate.

The specimen was blood. The receptor was isolated from a woman in her twenties or thirties in good health. The chain links TRBV20-1 to TRBJ1-2; TRBD1 might be the D (6 bases). DNA of the CDR3: TGCAGTGCTACCCAGTTGGGGGCTCATAACTATGGCTACACCTTC. Amino acids: CSATQLGAHNYGYTF.